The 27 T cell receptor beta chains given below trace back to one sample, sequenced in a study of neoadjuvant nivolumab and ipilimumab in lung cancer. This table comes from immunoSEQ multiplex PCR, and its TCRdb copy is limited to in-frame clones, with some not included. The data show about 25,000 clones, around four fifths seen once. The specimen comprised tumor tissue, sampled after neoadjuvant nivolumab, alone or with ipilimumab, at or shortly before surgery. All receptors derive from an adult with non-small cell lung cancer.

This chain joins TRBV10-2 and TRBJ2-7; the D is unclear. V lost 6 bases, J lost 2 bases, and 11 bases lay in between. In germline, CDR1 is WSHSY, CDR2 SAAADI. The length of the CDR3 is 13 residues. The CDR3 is CASRWSEAYEQYF. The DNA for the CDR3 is TGCGCCAGCAGGTGGAGCGAGGCCTACGAGCAGTACTTC.

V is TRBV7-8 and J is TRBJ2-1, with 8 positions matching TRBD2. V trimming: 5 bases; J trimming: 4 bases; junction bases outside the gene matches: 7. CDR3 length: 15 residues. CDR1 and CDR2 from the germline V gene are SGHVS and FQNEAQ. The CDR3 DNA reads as TGTGCCAGCAGCCTTGGACTAGCTCTATACAATGAGCAGTTCTTC. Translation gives CASSLGLALYNEQFF.

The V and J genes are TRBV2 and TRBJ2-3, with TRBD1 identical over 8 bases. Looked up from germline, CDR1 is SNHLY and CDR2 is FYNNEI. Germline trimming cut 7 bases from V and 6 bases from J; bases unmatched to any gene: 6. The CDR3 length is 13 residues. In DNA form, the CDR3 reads TGTGCCAGCACCTCGGACAGGGAGGATACGCAGTATTTT. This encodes CASTSDREDTQYF.

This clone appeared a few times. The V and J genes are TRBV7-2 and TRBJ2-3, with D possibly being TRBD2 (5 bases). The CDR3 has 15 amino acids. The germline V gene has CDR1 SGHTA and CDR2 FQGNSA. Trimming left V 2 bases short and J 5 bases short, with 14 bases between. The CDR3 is CASSLIKAAGDTQYF. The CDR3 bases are TGTGCCAGCAGCTTAATAAAAGCGGCCGGAGATACGCAGTATTTT.

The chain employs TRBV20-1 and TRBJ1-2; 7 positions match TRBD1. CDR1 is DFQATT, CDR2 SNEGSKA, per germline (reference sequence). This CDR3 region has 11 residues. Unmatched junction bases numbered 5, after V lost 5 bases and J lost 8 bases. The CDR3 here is CSALTGVGYTF. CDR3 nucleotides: TGCAGTGCTTTAACAGGGGTAGGCTACACCTTC.

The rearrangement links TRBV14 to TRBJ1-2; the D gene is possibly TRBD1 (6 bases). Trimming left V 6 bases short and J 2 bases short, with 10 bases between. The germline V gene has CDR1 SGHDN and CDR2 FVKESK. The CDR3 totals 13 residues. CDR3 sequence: CASSLGGNYGYTF. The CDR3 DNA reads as TGTGCCAGCAGTCTAGGGGGGAACTATGGCTACACCTTC.

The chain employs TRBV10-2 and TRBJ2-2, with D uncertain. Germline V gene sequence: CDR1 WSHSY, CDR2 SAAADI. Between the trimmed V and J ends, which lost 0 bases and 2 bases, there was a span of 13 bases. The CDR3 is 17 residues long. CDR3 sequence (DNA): TGCGCCAGCAGTGAGTCAAGAAGAACTTCAAACACCGGGGAGCTGTTTTTT. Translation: CASSESRRTSNTGELFF.

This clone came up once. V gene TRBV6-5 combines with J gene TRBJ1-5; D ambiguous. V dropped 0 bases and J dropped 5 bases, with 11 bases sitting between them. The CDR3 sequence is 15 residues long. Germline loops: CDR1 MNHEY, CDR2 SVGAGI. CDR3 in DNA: TGTGCCAGCAGTTACTCGAACAGCGGACATCAGCCCCAGCATTTT. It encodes CASSYSNSGHQPQHF.

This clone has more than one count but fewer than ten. Written as DNA, the CDR3 is TGTGCCTCCACGGACCTTAACTATGGCTACACCTTC. This encodes CASTDLNYGYTF. V gene TRBV30 combines with J gene TRBJ1-2; no definite D call. Germline CDR1 reads GTSNPN; CDR2 reads SVGIG (reference sequence). The CDR3 has 12 residues. V was cut by 7 bases and J by 1 base, with 10 bases left in between.

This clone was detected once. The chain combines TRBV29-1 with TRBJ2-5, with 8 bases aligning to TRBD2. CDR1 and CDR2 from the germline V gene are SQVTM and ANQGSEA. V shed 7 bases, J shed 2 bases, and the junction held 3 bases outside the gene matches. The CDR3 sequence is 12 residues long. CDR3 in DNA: TGCAGCGCCGGGACTAGACAAGAGACCCAGTACTTC. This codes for CSAGTRQETQYF.

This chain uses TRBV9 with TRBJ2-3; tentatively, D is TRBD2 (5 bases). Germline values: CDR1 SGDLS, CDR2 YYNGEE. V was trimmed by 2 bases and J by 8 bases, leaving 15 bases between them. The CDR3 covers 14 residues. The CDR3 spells CASSVEGRAGTQYF. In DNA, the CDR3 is TGTGCCAGCAGCGTCGAGGGTCGGGCAGGTACGCAGTATTTT.

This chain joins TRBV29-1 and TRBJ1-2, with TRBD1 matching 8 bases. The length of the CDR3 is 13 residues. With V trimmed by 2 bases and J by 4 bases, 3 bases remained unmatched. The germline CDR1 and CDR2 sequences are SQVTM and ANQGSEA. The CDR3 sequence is CSVERQGPYGYTF. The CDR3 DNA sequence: TGCAGCGTTGAACGACAGGGGCCCTATGGCTACACCTTC.

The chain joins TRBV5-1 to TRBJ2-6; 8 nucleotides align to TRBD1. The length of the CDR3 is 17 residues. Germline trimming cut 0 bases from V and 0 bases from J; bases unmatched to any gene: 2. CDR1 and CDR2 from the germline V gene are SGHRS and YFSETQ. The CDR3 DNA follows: TGCGCCAGCAGCTTGGGCCAGGGGGCCTCTGGGGCCAACGTCCTGACTTTC. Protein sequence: CASSLGQGASGANVLTF.

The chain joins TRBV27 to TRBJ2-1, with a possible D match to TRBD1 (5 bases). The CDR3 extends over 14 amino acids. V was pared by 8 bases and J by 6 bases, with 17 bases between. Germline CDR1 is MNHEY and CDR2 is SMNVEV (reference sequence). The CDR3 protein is CASWRQGGFNEQFF. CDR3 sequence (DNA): TGTGCCAGCTGGCGGCAGGGCGGTTTCAATGAGCAGTTCTTC.

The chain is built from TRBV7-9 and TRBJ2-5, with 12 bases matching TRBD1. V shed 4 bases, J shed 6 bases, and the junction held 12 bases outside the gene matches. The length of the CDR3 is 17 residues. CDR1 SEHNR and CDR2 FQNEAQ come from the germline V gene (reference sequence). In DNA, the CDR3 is TGTGCCAGCAGCTCAGTTCCCGGGACAGGGGGCAAGAAGACCCAGTACTTC. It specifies CASSSVPGTGGKKTQYF.

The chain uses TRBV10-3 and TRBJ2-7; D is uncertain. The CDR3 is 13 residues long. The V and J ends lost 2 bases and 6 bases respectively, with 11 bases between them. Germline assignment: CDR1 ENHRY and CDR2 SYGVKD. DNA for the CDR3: TGTGCCATCAGTGAGGCACTCACTACCGAGCAGTACTTC. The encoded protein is CAISEALTTEQYF.

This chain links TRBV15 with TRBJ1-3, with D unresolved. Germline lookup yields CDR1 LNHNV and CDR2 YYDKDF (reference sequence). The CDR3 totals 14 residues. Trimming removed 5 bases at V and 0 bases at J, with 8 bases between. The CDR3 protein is CATSADHSGNTIYF. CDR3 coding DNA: TGTGCCACCAGCGCTGACCACTCTGGAAACACCATATATTTT.

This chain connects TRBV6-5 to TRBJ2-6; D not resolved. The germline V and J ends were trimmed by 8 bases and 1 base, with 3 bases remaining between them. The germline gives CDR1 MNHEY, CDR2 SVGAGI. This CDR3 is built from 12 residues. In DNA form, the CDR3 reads TGTGCCAGCTATTCTGGGGCCAACGTCCTGACTTTC. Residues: CASYSGANVLTF.

CDR3 DNA: TGTGCCAGCAGTCCGGAGGGGGGCCGCTACGAGCAGTACTTC. Its protein product is CASSPEGGRYEQYF. The chain carries TRBV6-5 and TRBJ2-7; D tentatively reads TRBD1 or TRBD2 (6 bases each). V shed 5 bases and J shed 3 bases, with 14 bases lying between them. This CDR3 region has 14 residues. Germline-derived CDR1 and CDR2 are MNHEY and SVGAGI.

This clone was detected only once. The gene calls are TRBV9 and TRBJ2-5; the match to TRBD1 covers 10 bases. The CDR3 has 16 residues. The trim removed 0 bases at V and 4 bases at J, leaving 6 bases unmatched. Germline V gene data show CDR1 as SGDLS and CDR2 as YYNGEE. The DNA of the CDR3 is TGTGCCAGCAGCGTAGGGGGACAGGGGTTCAGAGAGACCCAGTACTTC. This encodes CASSVGGQGFRETQYF.

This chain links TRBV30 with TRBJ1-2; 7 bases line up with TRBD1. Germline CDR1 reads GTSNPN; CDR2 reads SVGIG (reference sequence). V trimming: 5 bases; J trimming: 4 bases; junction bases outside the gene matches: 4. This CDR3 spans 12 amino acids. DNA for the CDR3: TGTGCCTGGGGGGACAGTTCCTATGGCTACACCTTC. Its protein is CAWGDSSYGYTF.

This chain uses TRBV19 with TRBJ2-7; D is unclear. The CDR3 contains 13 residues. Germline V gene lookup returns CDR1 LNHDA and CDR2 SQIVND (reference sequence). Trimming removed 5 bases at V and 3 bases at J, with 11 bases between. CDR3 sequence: CASSPDAYYEQYF. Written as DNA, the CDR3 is TGTGCCAGTAGTCCCGACGCGTACTACGAGCAGTACTTC.

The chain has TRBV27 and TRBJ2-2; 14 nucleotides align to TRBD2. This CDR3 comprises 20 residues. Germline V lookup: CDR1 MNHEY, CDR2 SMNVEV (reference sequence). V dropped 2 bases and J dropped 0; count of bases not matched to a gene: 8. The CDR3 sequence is CASSLRGLAGGLANTGELFF. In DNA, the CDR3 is TGTGCCAGCAGTTTAAGAGGACTAGCGGGAGGTTTGGCGAACACCGGGGAGCTGTTTTTT.

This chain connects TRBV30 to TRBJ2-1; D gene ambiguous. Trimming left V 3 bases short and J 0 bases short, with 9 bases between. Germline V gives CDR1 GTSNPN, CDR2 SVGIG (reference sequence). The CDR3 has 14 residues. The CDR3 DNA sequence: TGTGCCTGGAGCCACTACGGCTCCTACAATGAGCAGTTCTTC. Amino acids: CAWSHYGSYNEQFF. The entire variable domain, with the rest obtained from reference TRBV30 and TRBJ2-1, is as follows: SQTIHQWPATLVQPVGSPLSLECTVEGTSNPNLYWYRQAAGRGLQLLFYSVGIGQISSEVPQNLSASRPQDRQFILSSKKLLLSDSGFYLCAWSHYGSYNEQFFGPGTRLTVL.

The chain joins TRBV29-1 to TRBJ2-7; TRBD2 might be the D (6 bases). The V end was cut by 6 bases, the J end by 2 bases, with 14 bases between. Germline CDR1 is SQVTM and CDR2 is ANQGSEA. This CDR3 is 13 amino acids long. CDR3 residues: CSVVEGRAYEQYF. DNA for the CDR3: TGCAGCGTGGTGGAGGGACGGGCCTACGAGCAGTACTTC.

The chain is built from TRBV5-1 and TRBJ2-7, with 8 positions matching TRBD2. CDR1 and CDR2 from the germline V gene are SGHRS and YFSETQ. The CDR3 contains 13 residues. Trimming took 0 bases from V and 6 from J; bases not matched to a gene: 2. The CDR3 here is CASSLVAGTEQYF. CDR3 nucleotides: TGCGCCAGCAGCTTGGTAGCGGGAACCGAGCAGTACTTC.

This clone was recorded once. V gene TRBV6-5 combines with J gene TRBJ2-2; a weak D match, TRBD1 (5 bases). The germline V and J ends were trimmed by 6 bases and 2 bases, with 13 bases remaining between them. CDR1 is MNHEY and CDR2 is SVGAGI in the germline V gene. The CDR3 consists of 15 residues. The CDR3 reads CASSDRDRNTGELFF. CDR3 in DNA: TGTGCCAGCAGCGATCGAGACAGAAACACCGGGGAGCTGTTTTTT.